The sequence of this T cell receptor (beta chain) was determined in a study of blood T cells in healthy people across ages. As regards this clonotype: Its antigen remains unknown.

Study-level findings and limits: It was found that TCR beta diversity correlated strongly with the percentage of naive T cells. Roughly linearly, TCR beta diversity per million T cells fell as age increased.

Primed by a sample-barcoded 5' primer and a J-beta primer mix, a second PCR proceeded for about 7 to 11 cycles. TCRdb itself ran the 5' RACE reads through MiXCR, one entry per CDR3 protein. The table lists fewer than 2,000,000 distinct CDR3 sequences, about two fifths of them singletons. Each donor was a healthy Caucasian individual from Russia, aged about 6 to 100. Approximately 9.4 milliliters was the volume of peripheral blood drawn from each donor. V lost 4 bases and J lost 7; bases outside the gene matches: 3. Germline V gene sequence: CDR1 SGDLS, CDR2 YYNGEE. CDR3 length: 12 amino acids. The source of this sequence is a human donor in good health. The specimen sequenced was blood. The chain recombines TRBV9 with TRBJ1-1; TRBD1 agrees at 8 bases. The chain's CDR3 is CASSKTGVEAFF. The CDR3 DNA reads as TGTGCCAGCAGCAAGACAGGGGTTGAAGCTTTCTTT.